The 27 T cell receptor beta chains listed next were all sequenced from one sample in a study of blood T cell repertoires in COVID-19. Profiled with immunoSEQ multiplex PCR; TCRdb holds only in-frame clones, not every one. The data contain over 45,000 clones, roughly 85% of them singletons. The sequencing input was peripheral blood. The receptors originated from a human donor in a cohort sampled during active COVID-19.

This chain connects TRBV5-5 to TRBJ1-1; 7 bases are shared with TRBD1. This CDR3 has 14 residues. The germline CDR1 and CDR2 sequences are SGHKS and YYEKEE (reference sequence). V shed 5 bases and J 6 bases; nucleotides not matched to a gene: 10. Here the CDR3 DNA reads TGTGCCAGCAGACAAGACCGGACAGGACCTGAAGCTTTCTTT. It translates to CASRQDRTGPEAFF.

The chain's CDR3 is CASSQDWTPGSDTQYF. In DNA form, the CDR3 reads TGCGCCAGCAGCCAAGATTGGACCCCAGGGTCAGATACGCAGTATTTT. The chain joins TRBV4-1 to TRBJ2-3; a possible D gene is TRBD1 (5 bases). CDR1 is MGHRA and CDR2 is YSYEKL in the germline V gene. Trimming stripped 0 bases from V and 4 bases from J, with 14 bases between. This CDR3 has 16 amino acids.

This clone was counted a single time. The V call is TRBV28, the J call TRBJ1-2; unclear D gene. Germline CDR1 reads MDHEN; CDR2 reads SYDVKM. Trimming pared 5 bases from V and 8 bases from J, leaving 9 bases between. The CDR3 sequence is 11 residues long. The CDR3 loop is CASSARNGYTF. CDR3 in DNA: TGTGCCAGCAGTGCCAGGAACGGCTACACCTTC.

This chain links TRBV28 with TRBJ2-3, with a possible D match to TRBD1 (5 bases). The CDR3 is 13 residues long. V was shortened by 5 bases and J by 6 bases, with 12 bases between the two germline ends. Germline V CDR1 and CDR2: MDHEN, SYDVKM. CDR3 sequence reads: CASSILKGDTQYF. The CDR3 DNA reads TGTGCCAGCAGTATACTTAAGGGGGATACGCAGTATTTT.

The J gene is TRBJ2-7, the V gene TRBV20-1, with a possible D match to TRBD2 (5 bases). The CDR3 extends over 11 amino acids. CDR1 and CDR2 from the germline V gene are DFQATT and SNEGSKA (reference sequence). Here the CDR3 DNA reads TGCAGCGAGGGAACCTCCTACGAGCAGTACTTC. The encoded protein is CSEGTSYEQYF.

This chain joins TRBV11-3 and TRBJ2-1; D possibly corresponds to TRBD1 (5 bases). CDR1 and CDR2 (germline): SGHNT, YENEEA. There are 16 residues in the CDR3. V was shortened by 2 bases and J by 4 bases, with 15 bases between the two germline ends. The CDR3 DNA reads as TGTGCCAGCAGCTTACGGTCAGGGCCCTTTTACAATGAGCAGTTCTTC. This sequence encodes CASSLRSGPFYNEQFF.

This sequence joins TRBV4-2 and TRBJ1-6, with 8 bases identical to TRBD1. The CDR3 spans 17 residues. V lost 1 base and J lost 6; bases outside the gene matches: 8. CDR1 and CDR2 from the germline V gene are LGHNA and YNFKEQ. DNA for the CDR3: TGTGCCAGCAGCCAAGTGGGCCAGGGGGCGCGTAATTCACCCCTCCACTTT. This encodes CASSQVGQGARNSPLHF.

This clone showed up just once. The chain employs TRBV9 and TRBJ1-1, with 10 bases that match TRBD1. Per germline, CDR1 SGDLS and CDR2 YYNGEE. V was clipped by 1 base and J by 4 bases; unmatched bases: 10. CDR3 length: 17 residues. DNA for the CDR3: TGTGCCAGCAGCGTATCTTGGACAGGGGGTCTGGGCACTGAAGCTTTCTTT. Translation: CASSVSWTGGLGTEAFF. The full variable domain, rest sourced from reference TRBV9 and TRBJ1-1, is DSGVTQTPKHLITATGQRVTLRCSPRSGDLSVYWYQQSLDQGLQFLIQYYNGEERAKGNILERFSAQQFPDLHSELNLSSLELGDSALYFCASSVSWTGGLGTEAFFGQGTRLTVV.

The chain couples TRBV7-2 to TRBJ2-3, with D possibly TRBD1 on 5 matching bases. The CDR3 is 13 amino acids. The V end was cut by 1 base, the J end by 5 bases, with 7 bases between. Germline V gene lookup returns CDR1 SGHTA and CDR2 FQGNSA. The CDR3 protein is CASSLGRGDTQYF. DNA of the CDR3: TGTGCCAGCAGCTTAGGTAGGGGAGATACGCAGTATTTT.

The V and J genes are TRBV27 and TRBJ2-1, with TRBD2 identical over 9 bases. CDR1 is MNHEY, CDR2 SMNVEV, per germline (reference sequence). V trimming: 2 bases; J trimming: 4 bases; junction bases outside the gene matches: 3. CDR3 length equals 15 residues. CDR3 DNA: TGTGCCAGCAGTTTAGTAGCGGGAGTGTACAATGAGCAGTTCTTC. Protein sequence: CASSLVAGVYNEQFF.

V is TRBV9 and J is TRBJ2-1; tentative D call: TRBD1 (5 bases). Trimming stripped 0 bases from V and 7 bases from J, with 8 bases between. This CDR3 has 13 amino acids. Germline values: CDR1 SGDLS, CDR2 YYNGEE. The CDR3 nucleotides are TGTGCCAGCAGCGTAGGCCAGGGAAATGAGCAGTTCTTC. This codes for CASSVGQGNEQFF.

The rearrangement links TRBV9 to TRBJ2-2, with D possibly TRBD2 on 6 matching bases. CDR1 SGDLS and CDR2 YYNGEE come from the germline V gene. V lost 1 base to trimming and J lost 0 bases, with 10 bases between them. This CDR3 spans 16 amino acids. The CDR3 DNA reads as TGTGCCAGCAGCGTAATGGGGACTTCGAACACCGGGGAGCTGTTTTTT. It is translated as CASSVMGTSNTGELFF.

This rearrangement joins TRBV10-3 to TRBJ1-2; the match to TRBD1 covers 7 bases. V gave up 7 bases and J gave up 6 bases; unmatched junction bases: 8. Germline V gene sequence: CDR1 ENHRY, CDR2 SYGVKD. The CDR3 covers 13 residues. In DNA, the CDR3 is TGTGCCATCACCACAGGGGAGGAGGATGGCTACACCTTC. Translating gives CAITTGEEDGYTF.

This rearrangement joins TRBV28 to TRBJ1-2; D unclear. This CDR3 is built from 12 residues. Germline loops: CDR1 MDHEN, CDR2 SYDVKM. V was cut by 2 bases and J by 5 bases, with 6 bases left in between. The CDR3 nucleotides are TGTGCCAGCAGTTTAGGAGAATATGGCTACACCTTC. Its protein product is CASSLGEYGYTF.

The chain carries TRBV6-5 and TRBJ2-3; maybe TRBD2 (6 bases). This CDR3 spans 15 amino acids. V lost 1 base and J lost 3, with 11 bases in between. Per the germline V gene, CDR1 is MNHEY and CDR2 is SVGAGI. CDR3 amino acids: CASSYFGGATDTQYF. As DNA, the CDR3 is TGTGCCAGCAGTTACTTCGGGGGAGCTACAGATACGCAGTATTTT.

This clone was seen only once. The CDR3 loop reads CASSLRLASNTGELFF. Here the CDR3 DNA reads TGTGCCAGCAGCTTAAGGCTAGCGTCGAACACCGGGGAGCTGTTTTTT. This chain connects TRBV7-3 to TRBJ2-2, with D perhaps matching TRBD2 (6 bases). Per germline, CDR1 SGHTA and CDR2 FQGTGA. Trimming removed 1 base at V and 0 bases at J, with 9 bases between. The CDR3 runs 16 residues.

This sequence joins TRBV5-1 and TRBJ2-1; the match to TRBD2 covers 9 bases. Germline CDR1 and CDR2: SGHRS and YFSETQ. This CDR3 spans 17 amino acids. V lost 2 bases to trimming and J lost 5 bases; unmatched junction nucleotides: 11. The chain's CDR3 is CASSFGGDTSGHNEQFF. In nucleotides, the CDR3 is TGCGCCAGCAGCTTCGGAGGGGACACTAGCGGGCACAATGAGCAGTTCTTC.

The chain links TRBV18 to TRBJ1-1, with TRBD1 as a possible D gene (5 bases). The CDR3 loop spans 16 amino acids. Trimming stripped 2 bases from V and 1 base from J, with 14 bases between. In germline, CDR1 is KGHSH, CDR2 LQKENI. CDR3 nucleotide sequence: TGTGCCAGCTCACCAGCAGGAGGGCAGGGGAACACTGAAGCTTTCTTT. It yields the protein CASSPAGGQGNTEAFF.

This clone was detected a few times. The genes are TRBV15 and TRBJ1-1; perhaps TRBD1 as D (6 bases). The germline V gene encodes CDR1 LNHNV and CDR2 YYDKDF (reference sequence). The V end was cut by 6 bases, the J end by 10 bases, with 24 bases between. This CDR3 is built from 15 residues. CDR3 DNA: TGTGCCACCAGGGGTCAACAGGGATGGGCCGGAGGAGCTTTCTTT. Amino acids: CATRGQQGWAGGAFF.

The chain uses TRBV6-5 and TRBJ1-4; D is possibly TRBD1 (5 bases). Germline V gene data show CDR1 as MNHEY and CDR2 as SVGAGI. V was trimmed by 6 bases and J by 8 bases, leaving 16 bases between them. The CDR3 is made up of 14 amino acids. The CDR3 sequence is CASSPDPDSEKLFF. The CDR3 nucleotides are TGTGCCAGCAGCCCCGACCCCGACAGCGAAAAACTGTTTTTT.

This clone was picked up one time. This chain joins TRBV30 and TRBJ2-5; tentatively, D is TRBD1 (6 bases). V was shortened by 2 bases and J by 5 bases, with 12 bases between the two germline ends. The germline V gene has CDR1 GTSNPN and CDR2 SVGIG (reference sequence). The CDR3 runs 13 residues. The CDR3 nucleotides are TGTGCCTGGAGTCTCACGAGGGGGGAGACCCAGTACTTC. As protein: CAWSLTRGETQYF.

The chain joins TRBV4-1 to TRBJ1-2; D gene uncertain. The germline V gene has CDR1 MGHRA and CDR2 YSYEKL. The CDR3 contains 12 residues. V was shortened by 2 bases and J by 8 bases, with 9 bases between the two germline ends. The CDR3 sequence is CASSQRSFGYTF. The CDR3 coding sequence is TGCGCCAGCAGCCAACGTTCCTTCGGCTACACCTTC.

The chain employs TRBV6-5 and TRBJ1-1; no definite D call. Germline CDR1 MNHEY, CDR2 SVGAGI. V was pared by 6 bases and J by 5 bases, with 13 bases between. This CDR3 has 13 residues. The CDR3 DNA follows: TGTGCCAGCAGCTCCCGAGCCGGGACTGAAGCTTTCTTT. Translated: CASSSRAGTEAFF.

The table lists this clone with a count of one. The J gene is TRBJ2-1, the V gene TRBV7-3; 7 nucleotides agree with TRBD2. Losses at the gene ends were 5 bases for V and 9 bases for J; bases not matched to a gene: 13. CDR1 and CDR2 (germline): SGHTA, FQGTGA. The length of the CDR3 is 15 residues. CDR3: CASSPIGGSAGEQFF. The CDR3 nucleotides are TGTGCCAGCAGCCCCATAGGCGGGAGTGCCGGTGAGCAGTTCTTC. Full variable domain (outside the CDR3, taken from reference TRBV7-3 and TRBJ2-1): GAGVSQTPSNKVTEKGKYVELRCDPISGHTALYWYRQSLGQGPEFLIYFQGTGAADDSGLPNDRFFAVRPEGSVSTLKIQRTERGDSAVYLCASSPIGGSAGEQFFGPGTRLTVL.

The V call is TRBV30, the J call TRBJ1-4; 8 bases agree with TRBD1. This CDR3 comprises 15 residues. The ends lost 2 bases at V and 6 bases at J; junction bases unmatched: 8. Germline assignment: CDR1 GTSNPN and CDR2 SVGIG (reference sequence). DNA of the CDR3: TGTGCCTGGAGTAGCAGGGGGCGGATGGATGAAAAACTGTTTTTT. Residues: CAWSSRGRMDEKLFF.

The chain links TRBV6-5 to TRBJ1-4, with no clear D. Germline values: CDR1 MNHEY, CDR2 SVGAGI. This CDR3 is 14 amino acids long. The germline V and J ends were trimmed by 2 bases and 3 bases, with 7 bases remaining between them. The CDR3 protein is CASSYRRPNEKLFF. Here the CDR3 DNA reads TGTGCCAGCAGTTACCGCAGGCCTAATGAAAAACTGTTTTTT.

This clone appeared once. The rearrangement joins TRBV7-3 to TRBJ2-6; 8 bases are shared with TRBD1. With 1 base clipped from V and 0 bases from J, the junction kept 23 bases outside the gene matches. The CDR3 loop spans 24 amino acids. Germline CDR1 and CDR2: SGHTA and FQGTGA. The CDR3: CASSLSAGFFPTGADRSGANVLTF. The CDR3, as DNA: TGTGCCAGCAGCTTAAGTGCCGGGTTCTTCCCGACAGGGGCCGACCGCTCTGGGGCCAACGTCCTGACTTTC. The full variable domain, in which reference TRBV7-3 and TRBJ2-6 provide the parts outside the CDR3, is GAGVSQTPSNKVTEKGKYVELRCDPISGHTALYWYRQSLGQGPEFLIYFQGTGAADDSGLPNDRFFAVRPEGSVSTLKIQRTERGDSAVYLCASSLSAGFFPTGADRSGANVLTFGAGSRLTVL.